This T cell receptor beta chain was recovered during a study of shared clonotypes between healthy human individuals. Study summary: Each donor had three CD4 naive, three CD4 memory, two CD8 naive and one CD8 memory plate.

As concerns this clone: Its antigen is currently unknown.

TCRdb keeps only in-frame clones here, not all; method: immunoSEQ multiplex PCR. The profile shows 2 million to 3 million clones, around nine tenths of them singletons. Overall study results and limits: Since donors were few, the genetic and exposure-history diversity represented was limited. Relative to memory subsets, naive subsets generally showed larger estimated richness.

Germline V gene sequence: CDR1 MNHEY, CDR2 SMNVEV (reference sequence). V was trimmed by 0 bases and J by 1 base, leaving 12 bases between them. This CDR3 is 16 amino acids long. V is TRBV27 and J is TRBJ1-1, with a weak D call TRBD1 (5 bases). The TCR comes from a man aged 18 to 29 in good health. The source material was naive CD4+ T cells sorted from blood. Subset specified: CD45RA+ positively selected. CDR3 bases: TGTGCCAGCAGTTTATCGCCTCAAAGGGGGAACACTGAAGCTTTCTTT. Translating gives CASSLSPQRGNTEAFF.